This entry is about one T cell receptor (beta chain). Its antigen is not yet known. No much larger clone exists at a distance of one base, and base qualities are not known. These data come from a study of PD-L1 blockade in urothelial cancer (TCRdb year 2017). Describing the broader study: Therapy was started in about 2014 for all patients, and atezolizumab 1,200 mg was administered intravenously every 3 weeks. A median of 141,255 T cells and 85,000 or so unique TCRs was obtained from blood samples, and a median clonality of about 0.08 was observed. In the same patients, whole exome sequencing and RNA sequencing of pretreatment tumors were performed in addition to TCR sequencing. Progression-free survival longer than 6 months counted as durable clinical benefit, and TCR features were additionally tested against both progression-free and overall survival. Around 30 patients had pretreatment blood TCR-seq, approximately 24 had at least one posttreatment blood collection, and approximately 24 had tumor TCR-seq. An ECOG performance status of 0 or 1 was recorded for the patients, and 0 to 3 prior chemotherapy regimens had been received by the patients. About 85% of the 29 patients were males with bladder-origin urothelial cancer, and about two thirds of the roughly 30 reported a prior smoking history. An exploratory multi-omic analysis was conducted of the somatic, immune and clinical correlates of response to PD-L1 blockade with atezolizumab in urothelial cancer. Nine patients reached durable clinical benefit, while 20 patients did not. Pretreatment tumor samples, along with matched peripheral blood collected serially before and after atezolizumab treatment, underwent TCR sequencing. Blood samples were analyzed at two time points: 3 weeks after treatment start (second dose) and 6 weeks after treatment start. General study outcomes and caveats: A pretreatment peripheral blood TCR clonality below the median was linked to improved progression-free and overall survival. Patients with durable benefit showed greater expansion of tumor-associated TCR clones in peripheral blood 3 weeks after starting treatment (n ≈ 21, p = 0.022). Because the sample size was small (n of about 30) and many exploratory analyses were performed, the results are intended to be hypothesis-generating.

Reading from cysteine to phenylalanine, the CDR3 counts 15 amino acids. The entry retains the CDR3 DNA only, 45 bases that are in frame from base 1. As encoded in the germline V gene (reference sequence), CDR1 is WNHNN while CDR2 is SYGVQD. V and J lose 0 bases and 2 bases, and a span of 5 bases separates them. A total of 29 patients with locally advanced or metastatic urothelial carcinoma, treated at Memorial Sloan Kettering on a trial protocol, made up the cohort. Peripheral blood mononuclear cells were collected from each patient pretreatment and during treatment, giving between 1 and 8 total time points per patient. The Qiagen DNeasy Blood extraction kit was used to purify genomic DNA from total PBMCs and tumor samples. PBMCs were collected pretreatment and during treatment and were isolated and stored as previously described. To estimate absolute template abundance from read counts, synthetic TCR analog templates were spiked into each PCR. TCRbeta CDR3 regions were amplified from genomic DNA with bias-controlled V and J gene primers using the immunoSEQ assay. Rearranged TCRbeta segments were sequenced at approximately 20X coverage. The source study handled its data this way. Sequencing errors were corrected by clustering, and CDR3s were annotated against IMGT so that V, D and J genes could be assigned. Downstream analyses used only productive TCRbeta rearrangements, leaving out any out-of-frame or stop-codon sequences. Clonality was calculated as one minus the Shannon entropy normalized by the log of the number of unique productive sequences. Clones differing between time points or between blood and tumor were identified by Fisher's exact test with Benjamini-Hochberg correction at adjusted p below 0.01. TCRdb's version of the immuneACCESS table is confined to in-frame rearrangements and falls short of the full clone set. An unresolved V gene accounts for under half of the shortfall where checked; the remainder is of unknown origin. The V and J calls and clone size were taken over from that table, and D and trimming were inferred from the DNA. The sample table lists more than 15,000 clones, about nine tenths of them with a count of one. The top ten clones comprise 5.9% of the sample.

The sequence came from a man aged 50-60 years with urothelial cancer. The chain is made from TRBV10-1 and TRBJ2-6; the D gene cannot be resolved reliably. Specimen: PBMCs, collected around atezolizumab (anti-PD-L1) treatment. The nucleotide sequence reads TGCGCCAGCAGTGAGTCCCGGGCTGGGGCCAACGTCCTGACTTTC. This yields the protein CASSESRAGANVLTF.